Described below is a single TCR beta chain sequence and its context. In the source study's methods: Using reference gene primer amplification, nucleated cell counts were estimated. Assay used: immunoSEQ multiplex PCR; TCRdb lists only in-frame clones, some missing. That table supplies the V and J calls and clone size; D and trimming were determined from the DNA. Found here are fewer than 250,000 clones, 88% of them singletons; the top ten hold 2.5% to 3.5%. This sample was included in a study of blood T cell repertoires in COVID-19. As for the study in general: The United States, Italy and Spain provided the acute and convalescent COVID-19 samples. Nucleic acid was either cDNA or gDNA, and it came from T cells, B-cell-depleted T cells, or PBMCs.

The CDR3 runs to 13 residues. Unmatched junction bases numbered 1, after V lost 3 bases and J lost 5 bases. Germline-derived CDR1 and CDR2 are MGHDK and SYGVNS. J is TRBJ1-2 and V is TRBV25-1; 9 nucleotides align to TRBD1. The source material was peripheral blood. The source of this sequence is a woman aged 55-70 years with acute or convalescent COVID-19. The CDR3 bases are TGTGCCAGCAGTGAGGGACAGGGATATGGCTACACCTTC. Its translation is CASSEGQGYGYTF.